This T cell receptor beta chain was captured in a study of identical twins. General study results and limits: There was an excess of low generation probability in the out-of-frame alpha sequences that twins shared. Sharing of beta out-of-frame sequences by twins showed a weaker excess. Memory repertoires lacked the insertion deficit that abundant cord blood beta clonotypes showed.

CDR3 length: 15 amino acids. V shed 3 bases, J shed 5 bases, and the junction held 9 bases outside the gene matches. This clonotype showed up just a few times. Its specificity is unknown. Carrying unique molecular identifiers, the cDNA also gained a universal primer site through template switching. TCRdb fed the 5' RACE reads into MiXCR, producing one record per CDR3 protein. The table records 1.5 million to 2 million distinct CDR3 sequences, about 32% of them present only once. The sequenced sample was cord blood. This receptor was identified in a newborn girl in good health. The J gene is TRBJ2-5, the V gene TRBV12-3 or TRBV12-4; 7 bases map to TRBD2. For the CDR3, the DNA is TGTGCCAGCAGTTTCCTAGCGGCTTCATGGGAGACCCAGTACTTC. Translation: CASSFLAASWETQYF.